The 10 T cell receptor beta chains below all came from one sample that was sequenced in a study of T cells after yellow fever vaccination (dated by TCRdb to the late 2010s). Library creation used 5' RACE. TCRdb shows the sequencer as Illumina HiSeq 2500. TCRdb trimmed public reads at Q25 via fastp, called clones via MiXCR and kept in-frame beta chains. Every entry covers one CDR3 protein and lists the most common genes and DNA from its rows. Present in this sample are roughly 74,000 distinct CDR3 sequences, more than 5.5% of which were seen just once. The ten largest make up around 32% of the sample. The sample's treatment or condition, from its label and the paper: live attenuated yellow fever vaccine strain. The sequenced sample was CD8+ T cells sorted from PBMCs, obtained less than 6 days after the first yellow fever vaccination. The receptor set was obtained from a man younger than 35 who received the YFV17D yellow fever vaccine.

This clonotype turned up a few times. The rearrangement uses TRBV5-6 and TRBJ2-3; D is possibly TRBD1 (6 bases). V dropped 3 bases and J dropped 0 bases, with 14 bases sitting between them. CDR1 is SGHDT, CDR2 YYEEEE, per germline. CDR3 length: 16 amino acids. The CDR3 DNA sequence: TGTGCCAGCAGCTCTAAGGACAGCGCTAGCACAGATACGCAGTATTTT. Its translation is CASSSKDSASTDTQYF. Looking up the rest from reference TRBV5-6 and TRBJ2-3 gives the full variable domain: DAGVTQSPTHLIKTRGQQVTLRCSPKSGHDTVSWYQQALGQGPQFIFQYYEEEERQRGNFPDRFSGHQFPNYSSELNVNALLLGDSALYLCASSSKDSASTDTQYFGPGTRLTVL.

This clonotype was seen repeatedly, ten times or more. The gene calls are TRBV4-3 and TRBJ2-1; D unresolved. V was cut by 3 bases and J by 6 bases, with 9 bases left in between. There are 13 residues in the CDR3. Germline assignment: CDR1 LGHNA and CDR2 YSLEER. The CDR3 DNA reads TGCGCCAGCAGCCACGCTCTCTCCAATGAGCAGTTCTTC. The encoded protein is CASSHALSNEQFF.

There are a few counts of this clonotype. The chain uses TRBV21-1 and TRBJ1-6; the table names TRBD1, a call not compared with the DNA. TRBV21-1 corresponds to a pseudogene. CDR3 length: 16 amino acids. The CDR3 here is CASSKERAGSNSPLHF. As DNA, the CDR3 is TGTGCCAGCAGCAAAGAACGTGCAGGGTCAAATTCACCCCTCCACTTT.

V gene TRBV6-6 combines with J gene TRBJ2-3, with D unclear. Germline lookup yields CDR1 MNHNY and CDR2 SVGAGI (reference sequence). This CDR3 is 13 amino acids long. V was pared by 4 bases and J by 5 bases, with 10 bases between. The CDR3 coding sequence is TGTGCCAGCAGTTTTCTAGTTATAGATACGCAGTATTTT. This sequence encodes CASSFLVIDTQYF.

This clonotype has only a few counts. The chain couples TRBV7-6 to TRBJ2-1; no clear D gene. This CDR3 is 12 amino acids long. The V gene lost 7 bases and the J gene lost 5 bases, with 9 bases spanning the gap. Germline-derived CDR1 and CDR2 are SGHVS and FNYEAQ. The CDR3 region is CASMPENNEQFF. The DNA for the CDR3 is TGTGCCAGCATGCCCGAAAACAATGAGCAGTTCTTC.

This chain links TRBV20-1 with TRBJ1-5; possibly TRBD1 for D (5 bases). The germline V gene encodes CDR1 DFQATT and CDR2 SNEGSKA (reference sequence). Trimming took 1 base from V and 7 from J, leaving 17 bases between them. CDR3 length: 15 residues. The CDR3 DNA follows: TGCAGTGCTAGAGGAGGGTTTGAGCGGGGGCAGCCCCAGCATTTT. Translation gives CSARGGFERGQPQHF.

The V and J genes are TRBV12-3 or TRBV12-4 and TRBJ2-1, with D possibly matching TRBD2 (5 bases). This CDR3 comprises 12 residues. Trimming stripped 4 bases from V and 10 bases from J, with 11 bases between. CDR3 amino acids: CASSSTSYEQFF. The CDR3, as DNA: TGTGCCAGCAGTTCTACTAGTTACGAGCAGTTCTTC.

There are many counts of this clonotype. V and J are TRBV4-1 and TRBJ2-2, with 7 nucleotides matching TRBD1. The V and J ends lost 0 bases and 0 bases, in that order; junction bases with no gene match: 1. The CDR3 is 16 residues long. Germline CDR1 MGHRA, CDR2 YSYEKL. The CDR3 bases are TGCGCCAGCAGCCAAGAAGGGACAGCGAACACCGGGGAGCTGTTTTTT. As protein: CASSQEGTANTGELFF.

This clonotype was recorded many times. The gene calls are TRBV6-1 and TRBJ2-2, with D hard to call. The CDR3 totals 14 residues. Germline CDR1 is MNHNS and CDR2 is SASEGT. V lost 11 bases, J lost 3 bases, and 16 bases lay in between. The CDR3 reads CASAFGQHTGELFF. The CDR3 DNA is TGTGCCTCAGCGTTCGGGCAGCACACCGGGGAGCTGTTTTTT.

This clonotype was found a few times. The gene calls are TRBV4-2 and TRBJ2-7; D call uncertain. In germline, CDR1 is LGHNA, CDR2 YNFKEQ. The CDR3 length is 14 residues. Deletions cut 0 bases from V and 2 bases from J, with 8 bases between. The CDR3 protein is CASSQDLGAYEQYV. The CDR3 bases are TGTGCCAGCAGCCAAGATCTAGGAGCCTACGAGCAGTACGTC.